One and the same sample provided the 21 T cell receptor beta chains below, sequenced in a study of T-cell memory formation after mild COVID-19. TCRdb independently ran MiXCR on the 5' RACE reads; one entry per CDR3 protein. In the table there are 450,000 to 650,000 distinct CDR3 sequences, less than 25% of which are singletons. Sequenced material: PBMCs or a T cell subset sorted from them (not recorded which). The source is an adult woman who had mild COVID-19 (a few samples of this study predate the infection). Cell type and time point are not known.

The chain links TRBV24-1 to TRBJ1-2; D gene unclear. The CDR3 has 13 residues. CDR1 and CDR2 from the germline V gene are KGHDR and SFDVKD. Trimming left V 2 bases short and J 7 bases short, with 10 bases between. CDR3 loop: CATSDYSQFGYTF. As DNA, the CDR3 is TGTGCCACCAGTGATTACTCCCAGTTTGGCTACACCTTC.

This clonotype was observed a handful of times. V and J are TRBV29-1 and TRBJ2-3; D gene uncertain. Germline V gives CDR1 SQVTM, CDR2 ANQGSEA. CDR3 length equals 15 residues. Deletions cut 1 base from V and 0 bases from J, with 11 bases between. The CDR3 loop reads CSVEVRWESTDTQYF. DNA of the CDR3: TGCAGCGTTGAAGTACGGTGGGAAAGCACAGATACGCAGTATTTT.

This clonotype was counted a few times. The rearrangement uses TRBV7-3 and TRBJ2-3, with TRBD2 matching over 9 bases. Germline-derived CDR1 and CDR2 are SGHTA and FQGTGA. With 5 bases clipped from V and 0 bases from J, the junction kept 9 bases outside the gene matches. The CDR3 is 17 residues long. CDR3 amino acids: CASSLKAGGTSTDTQYF. CDR3 bases: TGTGCCAGCAGCCTCAAAGCGGGAGGCACTAGCACAGATACGCAGTATTTT.

The rearrangement links TRBV5-1 to TRBJ1-1, with TRBD1 as a possible D gene (5 bases). The CDR3 runs 15 residues. V was pared by 2 bases and J by 4 bases, with 15 bases between. Germline values: CDR1 SGHRS, CDR2 YFSETQ. As DNA, the CDR3 is TGCGCCAGCAGCTTAGCACCCCAGGGCGTCACTGAAGCTTTCTTT. This translates into CASSLAPQGVTEAFF.

This chain links TRBV7-9 with TRBJ1-4; 10 bases are a match to TRBD1. CDR1 is SEHNR, CDR2 FQNEAQ, per germline (reference sequence). The CDR3 is 15 residues long. V shed 7 bases and J 4 bases; nucleotides not matched to a gene: 6. The CDR3 DNA sequence: TGTGCCAGCACCCGGGGGACAGGGGTTAATGAAAAACTGTTTTTT. It encodes CASTRGTGVNEKLFF.

This clonotype was counted only a few times. V and J are TRBV5-4 and TRBJ2-1, with 10 bases aligning to TRBD1. Germline-derived CDR1 and CDR2 are SGHNT and YYREEE (reference sequence). V lost 0 bases to trimming and J lost 5 bases; unmatched junction nucleotides: 5. This CDR3 is 16 amino acids long. CDR3 loop: CASSLGRTGGNNEQFF. In DNA, the CDR3 is TGTGCCAGCAGCTTGGGGAGGACAGGGGGGAACAATGAGCAGTTCTTC.

The V call is TRBV7-3, the J call TRBJ2-7; 9 bases are shared with TRBD2. With V trimmed by 5 bases and J by 3 bases, 8 bases remained unmatched. The CDR3 has 15 residues. Germline-derived CDR1 and CDR2 are SGHTA and FQGTGA. The CDR3 DNA reads TGTGCCAGCAGCCCCGGGCTAGCGGGGATCTACGAGCAGTACTTC. This gives the protein CASSPGLAGIYEQYF.

This clonotype was found a few times. The V gene is TRBV9, the J gene TRBJ1-2; 7 bases agree with TRBD1. The CDR3 runs to 15 residues. Germline V gene sequence: CDR1 SGDLS, CDR2 YYNGEE. V was clipped by 2 bases and J by 0 bases; unmatched bases: 4. The CDR3 loop reads CASSVGQVPNYGYTF. For the CDR3, the DNA is TGTGCCAGCAGCGTCGGACAGGTCCCTAACTATGGCTACACCTTC.

This chain joins TRBV10-2 and TRBJ2-3, with a tentative D call TRBD2 (6 bases). V lost 8 bases and J lost 3, with 18 bases in between. Looked up from germline, CDR1 is WSHSY and CDR2 is SAAADI. The CDR3 covers 15 residues. The CDR3 coding sequence is TGCGCCAGCGCTGGGTCAGCGGGCCTTACAGATACGCAGTATTTT. Amino acid sequence: CASAGSAGLTDTQYF.

This clonotype showed up just a few times. The chain couples TRBV11-2 to TRBJ2-3; the D is unclear. CDR1 and CDR2 (germline): SGHAT, FQNNGV. This CDR3 is built from 13 residues. V dropped 8 bases and J dropped 1 base, with 10 bases sitting between them. CDR3 nucleotide sequence: TGTGCCAGCGCGGCGGCGGGCACAGATACGCAGTATTTT. Translating it yields CASAAAGTDTQYF. Drawing the rest from reference TRBV11-2 and TRBJ2-3, the complete variable domain is EAGVAQSPRYKIIEKRQSVAFWCNPISGHATLYWYQQILGQGPKLLIQFQNNGVVDDSQLPKDRFSAERLKGVDSTLKIQPAKLEDSAVYLCASAAAGTDTQYFGPGTRLTVL.

The chain recombines TRBV13 with TRBJ2-1, with D possibly matching TRBD1 (6 bases). The V and J ends lost 5 bases and 5 bases respectively, with 10 bases between them. The CDR3 totals 13 residues. Per germline, CDR1 PRHDT and CDR2 FYEKMQ (reference sequence). In nucleotides, the CDR3 is TGTGCCAGCAGCCAAGGGGGACACAATGAGCAGTTCTTC. This translates into CASSQGGHNEQFF.

The V and J genes are TRBV7-2 and TRBJ2-3; D unresolved. V was pared by 0 bases and J by 6 bases, with 13 bases between. The germline V gene encodes CDR1 SGHTA and CDR2 FQGNSA. CDR3 length: 15 residues. The CDR3 bases are TGTGCCAGCAGCTTAGCCACAGCATGGCCGGATACGCAGTATTTT. Translating it yields CASSLATAWPDTQYF.

The sample holds a few counts of this clonotype. This chain uses TRBV29-1 with TRBJ2-1, with D possibly being TRBD1 or TRBD2 (6 bases each). CDR1 SQVTM and CDR2 ANQGSEA come from the germline V gene. This CDR3 is built from 14 residues. The ends were cut back, 4 bases at V and 2 bases at J, with 12 bases in the middle. The CDR3 sequence is CSVGGGTTYNEQFF. CDR3 nucleotide sequence: TGCAGCGTTGGAGGGGGGACAACCTACAATGAGCAGTTCTTC.

The chain uses TRBV10-1 and TRBJ1-2; TRBD1 matches 8 bases. CDR3 length: 13 residues. Germline loops: CDR1 WNHNN, CDR2 SYGVQD (reference sequence). Losses at the gene ends were 0 bases for V and 8 bases for J; bases not matched to a gene: 2. The chain's CDR3 is CASSESTGVGYTF. The DNA of the CDR3 is TGCGCCAGCAGTGAGTCGACAGGGGTCGGCTACACCTTC.

The V call is TRBV2, the J call TRBJ2-5; a weak D match, TRBD2 (5 bases). The CDR3 has 13 amino acids. In germline, CDR1 is SNHLY, CDR2 FYNNEI. Between the trimmed V and J ends, which lost 1 base and 7 bases, there was a span of 10 bases. For the CDR3, the DNA is TGTGCCAGCAGTGAAGGGGAGAGGGCGACCCAGTACTTC. Translation: CASSEGERATQYF.

This rearrangement joins TRBV5-1 to TRBJ2-6; TRBD1 matches 7 bases. Trimming at V came to 0 bases and at J to 0 bases, leaving 6 bases not matched to a gene. The length of the CDR3 is 18 residues. Germline lookup yields CDR1 SGHRS and CDR2 YFSETQ. The CDR3 loop is CASSLAGTVSSGANVLTF. DNA for the CDR3: TGCGCCAGCAGCTTGGCTGGGACAGTTTCCTCTGGGGCCAACGTCCTGACTTTC. Based on the CDR3 plus reference TRBV5-1 and TRBJ2-6, the full variable domain is KAGVTQTPRYLIKTRGQQVTLSCSPISGHRSVSWYQQTPGQGLQFLFEYFSETQRNKGNFPGRFSGRQFSNSRSEMNVSTLELGDSALYLCASSLAGTVSSGANVLTFGAGSRLTVL.

This clonotype was detected once. The rearrangement joins TRBV15 to TRBJ2-3, with D perhaps matching TRBD1 or TRBD2 (6 bases each). Germline assignment: CDR1 LNHNV and CDR2 YYDKDF (reference sequence). Trimming took off 0 bases at V and 5 bases at J, with 9 bases between the two ends. The CDR3 has 14 residues. The CDR3 spells CATSREGGIDTQYF. CDR3 bases: TGTGCCACCAGCAGAGAAGGGGGGATAGATACGCAGTATTTT.

The chain has TRBV27 and TRBJ1-5; no reliable D call. Looked up from germline, CDR1 is MNHEY and CDR2 is SMNVEV (reference sequence). Trimming took 1 base from V and 0 from J, leaving 22 bases between them. This CDR3 comprises 20 residues. The CDR3 DNA is TGTGCCAGCAGTTTATTCGGACCCTCGGACCGTTATTATAGCAATCAGCCCCAGCATTTT. This encodes CASSLFGPSDRYYSNQPQHF.

The rearrangement joins TRBV25-1 to TRBJ1-2; D may be TRBD1 (5 bases). The germline V gene has CDR1 MGHDK and CDR2 SYGVNS. V lost 3 bases and J lost 4, with 15 bases in between. The length of the CDR3 is 15 residues. The CDR3 is CASSDLDSSFYGYTF. The CDR3 DNA follows: TGTGCCAGCAGTGACCTAGACAGCAGCTTCTATGGCTACACCTTC.

This clonotype was picked up a small number of times. The CDR3 nucleotides are TGTGCCATCAGCCGTGAGGGGGGGAGCTCCTACGAGCAGTACTTC. Translation: CAISREGGSSYEQYF. The chain carries TRBV10-3 and TRBJ2-7; weak D call: TRBD2 (7 bases). The germline V and J ends were trimmed by 6 bases and 0 bases, with 15 bases remaining between them. The CDR3 is made up of 15 amino acids. The V gene's germline CDR1 is ENHRY and CDR2 SYGVKD.

This clonotype has more than one count but fewer than ten. The chain combines TRBV6-5 with TRBJ1-3, with D possibly TRBD1 on 6 matching bases. V lost 2 bases, J lost 4 bases, and 12 bases lay in between. This CDR3 region has 15 residues. In germline, CDR1 is MNHEY, CDR2 SVGAGI. The chain's CDR3 is CASSYDRRTGNTIYF. In nucleotides, the CDR3 is TGTGCCAGCAGTTACGACAGGAGGACGGGAAACACCATATATTTT.